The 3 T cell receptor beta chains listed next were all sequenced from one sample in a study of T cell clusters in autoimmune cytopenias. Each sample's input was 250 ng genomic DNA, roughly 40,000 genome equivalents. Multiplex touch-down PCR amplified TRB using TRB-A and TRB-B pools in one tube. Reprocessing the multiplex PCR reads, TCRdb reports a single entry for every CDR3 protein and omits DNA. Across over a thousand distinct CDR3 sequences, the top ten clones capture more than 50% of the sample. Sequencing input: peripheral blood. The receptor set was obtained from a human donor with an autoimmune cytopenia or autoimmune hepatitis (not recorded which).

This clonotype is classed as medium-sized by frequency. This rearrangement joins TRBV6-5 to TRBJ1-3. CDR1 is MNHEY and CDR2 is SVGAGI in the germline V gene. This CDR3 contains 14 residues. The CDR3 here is CASKGGGAGNTIYF.

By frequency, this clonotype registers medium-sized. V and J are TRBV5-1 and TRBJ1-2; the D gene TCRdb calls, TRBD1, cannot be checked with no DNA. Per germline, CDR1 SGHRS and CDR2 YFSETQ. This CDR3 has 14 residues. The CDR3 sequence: CASSNFQGAGGYTF.

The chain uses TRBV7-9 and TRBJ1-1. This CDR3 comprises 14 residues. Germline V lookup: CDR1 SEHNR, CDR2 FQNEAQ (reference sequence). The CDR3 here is CASSTLTLNTEAFF.